This T cell receptor (beta chain) came from a study of control samples from healthy donors and cancer patients. Libraries were prepared by immunoSEQ multiplex PCR; TCRdb keeps only in-frame clonotypes and omits some of them. Of over 30,000 clones listed, roughly nine tenths are singletons. V lost 1 base and J lost 4, with 13 bases in between. This CDR3 comprises 16 residues. The V gene's germline CDR1 is MNHNS and CDR2 SASEGT. The clonotype originates from a woman aged 40-49 years with lung cancer. The sequenced sample was PBMCs. The chain links TRBV6-1 to TRBJ1-4; D gene unclear. Here the CDR3 DNA reads TGTGCCAGCAGTGAAGTTTTAGTGGGTCGTAATGAAAAACTGTTTTTT. Protein product: CASSEVLVGRNEKLFF.